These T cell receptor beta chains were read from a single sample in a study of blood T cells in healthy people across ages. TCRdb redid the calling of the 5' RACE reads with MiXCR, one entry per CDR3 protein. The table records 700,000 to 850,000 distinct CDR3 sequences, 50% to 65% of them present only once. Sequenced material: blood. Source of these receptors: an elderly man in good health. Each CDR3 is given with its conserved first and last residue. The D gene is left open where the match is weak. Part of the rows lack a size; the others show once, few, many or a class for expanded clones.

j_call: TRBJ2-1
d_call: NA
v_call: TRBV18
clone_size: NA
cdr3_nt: TGTGCCAGCTCACCAGGAGTAGGTCCCTACAATGAGCAGTTCTTC
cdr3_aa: CASSPGVGPYNEQFF

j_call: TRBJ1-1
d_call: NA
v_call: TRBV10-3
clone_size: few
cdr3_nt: TGTGCCATCGCGAGTTCATGGAACACTGAAGCTTTCTTT
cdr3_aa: CAIASSWNTEAFF

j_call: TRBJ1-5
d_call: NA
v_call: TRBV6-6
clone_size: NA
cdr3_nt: TGTGCCAGCACCTCCGGGGCCCGGGGTCAGCCCCAGCATTTT
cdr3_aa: CASTSGARGQPQHF

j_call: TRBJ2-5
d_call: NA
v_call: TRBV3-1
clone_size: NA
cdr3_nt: TGTGCCAGCAGCCAACCTAGCGCTCGTGAGCAGTACTTC
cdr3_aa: CASSQPSAREQYF

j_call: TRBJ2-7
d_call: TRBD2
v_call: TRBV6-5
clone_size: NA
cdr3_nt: TGTGCCAGCAGTTCTAGCGGGAGGCTCAACGAGCAGTACTTC
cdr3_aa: CASSSSGRLNEQYF

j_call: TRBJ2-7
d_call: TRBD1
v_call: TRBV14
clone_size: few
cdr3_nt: TGTGCCAGCAGCCCACTCGGACAGGGAAGGTCGGATGAGCAGTACTTC
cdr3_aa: CASSPLGQGRSDEQYF

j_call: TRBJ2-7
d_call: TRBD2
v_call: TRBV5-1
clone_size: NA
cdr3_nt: TGCGCCAGCAGGGGCGGAAGGACTAGCTCCTACGAGCAGTACTTC
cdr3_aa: CASRGGRTSSYEQYF

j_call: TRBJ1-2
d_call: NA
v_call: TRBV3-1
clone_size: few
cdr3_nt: TGTGCCAGCAGCCACCTTGACAGCTCCGCGCATGGCTACACCTTC
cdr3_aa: CASSHLDSSAHGYTF

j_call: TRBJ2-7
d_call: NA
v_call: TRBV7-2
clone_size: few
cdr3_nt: TGTGCCAGCAGCACCACCGGGACGAAAGCCTACGAGCAGTACTTC
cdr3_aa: CASSTTGTKAYEQYF

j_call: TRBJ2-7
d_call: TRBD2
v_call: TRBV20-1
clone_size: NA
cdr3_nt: TGCAGTGCTAGATTACCGGGACTAGCGTCTTACAATGAGCAGTACTTC
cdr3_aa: CSARLPGLASYNEQYF

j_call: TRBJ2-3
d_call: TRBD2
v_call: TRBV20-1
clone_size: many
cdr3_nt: TGCAGTGCTACGCGGACTAGGGACGCAGATACGCAGTATTTT
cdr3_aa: CSATRTRDADTQYF

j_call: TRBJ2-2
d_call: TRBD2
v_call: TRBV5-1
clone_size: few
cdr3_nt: TGCGCCAGCAGCGGGACTAGACCTGGGGCGAACACCGGGGAGCTGTTTTTT
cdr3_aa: CASSGTRPGANTGELFF

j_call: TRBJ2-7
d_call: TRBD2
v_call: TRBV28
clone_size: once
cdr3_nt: TGTGCCAGCAGCCCCCGTAGCGGGAGGAGACCCTACGAGCAGTACTTC
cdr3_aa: CASSPRSGRRPYEQYF

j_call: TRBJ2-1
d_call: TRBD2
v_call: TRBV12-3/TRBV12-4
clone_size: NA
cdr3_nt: TGTGCCAGCAGCTTACTAGCGGGAGGGCGCAATGAGCGGTTCTTC
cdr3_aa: CASSLLAGGRNERFF

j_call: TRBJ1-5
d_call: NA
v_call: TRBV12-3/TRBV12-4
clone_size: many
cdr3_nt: TGTGCCAGCAGTTTAGGAGATCAGCCCCAGCATTTT
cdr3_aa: CASSLGDQPQHF

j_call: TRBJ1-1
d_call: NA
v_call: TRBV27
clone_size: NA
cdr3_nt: TGTGCCAGCATCCCACGACACCCTTCTTCGAACACTGAAGCTTTCTTT
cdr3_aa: CASIPRHPSSNTEAFF

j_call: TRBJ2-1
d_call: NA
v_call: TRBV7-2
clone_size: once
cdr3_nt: TGTGCCAGCAGCCTTAGGGGAACAGGGCTAACCTACAATGAGCAGTTCTTC
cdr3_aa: CASSLRGTGLTYNEQFF

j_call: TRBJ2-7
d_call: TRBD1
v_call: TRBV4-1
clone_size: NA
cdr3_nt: TGCGCCAGCAGCCAAGGGAGGACAGGGCTCATCCACGAGCAGTACTTC
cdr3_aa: CASSQGRTGLIHEQYF

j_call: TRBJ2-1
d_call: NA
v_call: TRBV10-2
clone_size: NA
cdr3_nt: TGCGCCAGCAGTGAGTCTTTGGGACAAACCTACAATGAGCAGTTCTTC
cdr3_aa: CASSESLGQTYNEQFF

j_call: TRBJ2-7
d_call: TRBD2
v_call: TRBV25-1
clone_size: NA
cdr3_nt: TGTGCTAGCAGTGAAGGGGAGGGGCTAGCCTACGAGCAGTACTTC
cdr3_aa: CASSEGEGLAYEQYF

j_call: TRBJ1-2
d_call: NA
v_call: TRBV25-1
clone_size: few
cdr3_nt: TGTGCCAGCAGTGCAGGGAACTATGGCTACACCTTC
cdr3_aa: CASSAGNYGYTF

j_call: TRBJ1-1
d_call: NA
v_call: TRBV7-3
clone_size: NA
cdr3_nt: TGTGCCAGCAGCCTCTTACCAGGAGGCGCTGAAGCTTTCTTT
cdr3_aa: CASSLLPGGAEAFF

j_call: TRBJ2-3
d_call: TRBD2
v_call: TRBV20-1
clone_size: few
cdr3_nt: TGCAGTGCTAGCAGTTTAGCGGGAGACCTCACAGATACGCAGTATTTT
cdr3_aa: CSASSLAGDLTDTQYF

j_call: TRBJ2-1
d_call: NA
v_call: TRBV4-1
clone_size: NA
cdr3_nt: TGCGCCAGCAGCCCCTCGATGCGGGAAGGGGTGCAAAGGGAGCAGTTCTTC
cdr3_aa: CASSPSMREGVQREQFF

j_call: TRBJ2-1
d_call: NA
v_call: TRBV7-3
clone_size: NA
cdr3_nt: TGTGCCAGCAGCCGAAGGGCGTTCAATGAGCAGTTCTTC
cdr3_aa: CASSRRAFNEQFF

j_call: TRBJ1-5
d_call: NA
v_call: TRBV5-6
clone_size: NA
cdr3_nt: TGTGCCAGCAGCTTGGGTCGGGGAGCTGGCAATCAGCCCCAGCATTTT
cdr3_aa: CASSLGRGAGNQPQHF

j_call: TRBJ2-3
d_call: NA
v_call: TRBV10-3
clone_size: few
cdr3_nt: TGTGCCATCGGCGGGACTGGGAGCACAGATACGCAGTATTTT
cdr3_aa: CAIGGTGSTDTQYF

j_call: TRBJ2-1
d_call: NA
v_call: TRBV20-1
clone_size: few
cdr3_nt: TGCAGTGCTTTCAGCGGTTACAATGAGCAGTTCTTC
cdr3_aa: CSAFSGYNEQFF

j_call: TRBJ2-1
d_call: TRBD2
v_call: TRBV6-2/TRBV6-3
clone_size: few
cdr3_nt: TGTGCCAGCAGCTCCGGGACTAGCAACTACAATGAGCAGTTCTTC
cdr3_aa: CASSSGTSNYNEQFF

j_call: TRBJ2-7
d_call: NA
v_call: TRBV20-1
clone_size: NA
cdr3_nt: TGCAGTCCGGGACTCCTAGTGGACGAGCAGTACTTC
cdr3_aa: CSPGLLVDEQYF

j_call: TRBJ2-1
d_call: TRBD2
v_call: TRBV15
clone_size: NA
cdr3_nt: TGTGCCACCAGCAGAGATCCGGGACTAGCGGGAAACTACAATGAGCAGTTCTTC
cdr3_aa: CATSRDPGLAGNYNEQFF

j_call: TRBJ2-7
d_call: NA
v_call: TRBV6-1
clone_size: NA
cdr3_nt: TGTGCCAGCAGTGTAGGAAAGAACTACGAGCAGTACTTC
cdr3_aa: CASSVGKNYEQYF

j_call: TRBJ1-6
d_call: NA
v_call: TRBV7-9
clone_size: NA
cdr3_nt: TGTGCCAGCAGCCGTGCTATGGGTCCGAATGGATCACCCCTCCACTTT
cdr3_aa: CASSRAMGPNGSPLHF

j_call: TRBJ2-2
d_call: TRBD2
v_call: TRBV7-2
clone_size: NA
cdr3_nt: TGTGCCAGTGGACTAGCGGTAACCGGGGAGCTGTTTTTT
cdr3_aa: CASGLAVTGELFF

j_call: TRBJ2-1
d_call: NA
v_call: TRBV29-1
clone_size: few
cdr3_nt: TGCAGCGTTGTCCAGGACTCCTACAATGAGCAGTTCTTC
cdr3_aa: CSVVQDSYNEQFF

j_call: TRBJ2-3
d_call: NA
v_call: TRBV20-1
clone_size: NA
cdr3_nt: TGCAGTGCCTATTATCCGGCTGGCGTCGGGCACAGATACGCGTATTTT
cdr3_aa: CSAYYPAGVGHRYAYF

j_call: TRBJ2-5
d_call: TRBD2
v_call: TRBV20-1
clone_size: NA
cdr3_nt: TGCAGTGCTAGAGTGGCGGGAGCGAAGGAGACCCAGTACTTC
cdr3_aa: CSARVAGAKETQYF

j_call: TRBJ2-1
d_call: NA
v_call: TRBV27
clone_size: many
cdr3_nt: TGTGCCAGCAGTATACGACCAGGTAACAATGAGCAGTTCTTC
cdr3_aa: CASSIRPGNNEQFF

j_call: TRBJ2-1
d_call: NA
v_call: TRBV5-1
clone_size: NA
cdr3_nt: TGCGCCAGCAGCGTGTATATGATACTAGCAGACAATGAGCAGTTCTTC
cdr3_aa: CASSVYMILADNEQFF

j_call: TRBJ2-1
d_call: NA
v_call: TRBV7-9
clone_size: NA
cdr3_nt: TGTGCCAGCAGTCGACAACTAGAGGAGCAGTTCTTC
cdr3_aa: CASSRQLEEQFF

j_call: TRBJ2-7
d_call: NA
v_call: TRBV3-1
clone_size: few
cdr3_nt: TGTGCCAGCAGCCAAGATAGGGGCACACTCTCCGCCGACGAGCAGTACTTC
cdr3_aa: CASSQDRGTLSADEQYF

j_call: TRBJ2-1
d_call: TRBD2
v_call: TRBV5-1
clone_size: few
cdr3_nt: TGCGCCAGCAGCTTAACGGGAGGGCCCTACAATGAGCAGTTCTTC
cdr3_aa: CASSLTGGPYNEQFF

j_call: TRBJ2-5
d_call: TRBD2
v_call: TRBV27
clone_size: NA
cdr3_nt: TGTGCCAGCAGCTTACTAGCGGGAGCCGGGAATGAGCAGTACTTC
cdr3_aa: CASSLLAGAGNEQYF

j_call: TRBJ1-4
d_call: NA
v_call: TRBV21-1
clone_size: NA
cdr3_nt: TGTGCCAGCAGCAAAGGGGGTGAAGGGGGCCGTGAAAAACTGTTTTTT
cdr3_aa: CASSKGGEGGREKLFF

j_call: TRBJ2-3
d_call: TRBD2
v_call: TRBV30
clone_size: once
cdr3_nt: TGTGCCTGGAGTCCGGGACTAGTAATCTCGTATTTT
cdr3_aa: CAWSPGLVISYF

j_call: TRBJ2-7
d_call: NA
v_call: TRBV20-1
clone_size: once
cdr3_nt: TGCAGTGTTAACCCAGAGGACAGAGGGAATTACGAGCAGTACTTC
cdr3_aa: CSVNPEDRGNYEQYF

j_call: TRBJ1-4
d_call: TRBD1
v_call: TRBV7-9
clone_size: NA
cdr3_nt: TGTGCCAGCAGCTTAGCTGGACAGGGTTCTGAAAAACTGTTTTTT
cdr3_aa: CASSLAGQGSEKLFF

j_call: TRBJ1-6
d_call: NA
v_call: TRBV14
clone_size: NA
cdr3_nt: TGTGCCAGCAGCCAAGATTTTTCGGGACTGAACTATAATTCACCCCTCCACTTT
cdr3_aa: CASSQDFSGLNYNSPLHF

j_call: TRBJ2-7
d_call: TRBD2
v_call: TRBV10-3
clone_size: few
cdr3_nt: TGTGCCACTCGTGGGACGGAACTAGCGGATCTTCTGTCCGAGCAGTACTTC
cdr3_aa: CATRGTELADLLSEQYF

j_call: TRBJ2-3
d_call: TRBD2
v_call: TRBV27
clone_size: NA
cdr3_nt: TGTGCCAGCAAAAAAGGGGGAGCGGGGGAGCACAGATACGCGTATTTT
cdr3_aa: CASKKGGAGEHRYAYF

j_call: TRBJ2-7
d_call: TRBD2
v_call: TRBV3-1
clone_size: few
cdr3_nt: TGTGCCAGCAGCAGCCGGGGGGTAGAGGAGCAGTACTTC
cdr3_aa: CASSSRGVEEQYF

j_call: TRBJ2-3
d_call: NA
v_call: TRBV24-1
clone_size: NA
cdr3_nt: TGTGCCACCAGTGCGGGGGCGGACAGCACAGATACGCAGTATTTT
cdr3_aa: CATSAGADSTDTQYF

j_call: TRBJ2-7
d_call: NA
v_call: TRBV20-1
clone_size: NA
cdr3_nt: TGCAGTGTTGTTGCGGGCCTCTACGAGCAGTACTTC
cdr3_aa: CSVVAGLYEQYF

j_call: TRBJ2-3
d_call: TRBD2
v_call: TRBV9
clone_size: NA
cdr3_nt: TGTGCCAGCAGCGTAGATGCAGGACTAGCGGGCCAGAATACGCAGTATTTT
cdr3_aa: CASSVDAGLAGQNTQYF

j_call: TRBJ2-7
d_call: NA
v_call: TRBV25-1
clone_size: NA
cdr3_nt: TGTGCCAGCAGTGCTACGGTGAACTACGAGCAGTACTTC
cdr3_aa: CASSATVNYEQYF

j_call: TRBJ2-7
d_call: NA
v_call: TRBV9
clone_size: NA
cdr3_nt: TGTGCCAGCAGCGTAGAACTAGCTTCCTTCTCCTACGAGCAGTACTTC
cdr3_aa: CASSVELASFSYEQYF

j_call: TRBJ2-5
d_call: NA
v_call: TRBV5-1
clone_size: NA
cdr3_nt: TGCGCCAGCAGCTTGGAAGGGACAAAGTACTTC
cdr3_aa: CASSLEGTKYF